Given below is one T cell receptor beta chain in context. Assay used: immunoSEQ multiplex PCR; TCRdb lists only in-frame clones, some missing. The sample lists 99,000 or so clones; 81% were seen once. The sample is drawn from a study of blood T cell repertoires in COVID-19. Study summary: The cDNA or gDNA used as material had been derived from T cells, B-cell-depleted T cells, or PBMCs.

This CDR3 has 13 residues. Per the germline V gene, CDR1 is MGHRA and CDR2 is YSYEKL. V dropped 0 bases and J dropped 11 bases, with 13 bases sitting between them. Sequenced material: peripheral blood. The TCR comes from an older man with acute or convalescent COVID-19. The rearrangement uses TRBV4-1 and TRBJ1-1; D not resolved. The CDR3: CASSQDFSGLAFF. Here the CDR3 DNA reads TGCGCCAGCAGCCAAGATTTTTCGGGGTTGGCTTTCTTT.